Sequencing of this T cell receptor (beta chain) was carried out in a study of graft-versus-host responses after intestinal transplantation. This CDR3 region has 14 residues. Trimming stripped 4 bases from V and 7 bases from J, with 12 bases between. Germline CDR1 and CDR2: SGHRS and YFSETQ. Clones were sequenced by immunoSEQ multiplex PCR, and TCRdb holds only the in-frame ones, with some missing. The sample carries 9,000 to 15,000 clones, about 73% recorded once. To release intraepithelial and lamina propria lymphocytes, the graft tissue was processed. The chain carries TRBV5-1 and TRBJ1-6; D possibly corresponds to TRBD1 (6 bases). The receptor was isolated from a human patient who received an intestinal transplant, so some T cells may come from the graft donor. Sequencing was performed on ileum tissue, taken around 4.5 months after intestinal transplantation. CDR3 residues: CASSLRGPNSPLHF. The CDR3 DNA is TGCGCCAGCAGCCTCAGGGGTCCCAATTCACCCCTCCACTTT.